The 3 T cell receptor beta chains listed next were all sequenced from one sample in a study of T cell responses to AZD1222 COVID-19 vaccine. TCRdb's copy holds only in-frame clones and misses some; the assay was immunoSEQ multiplex PCR. The sample has 90,000 to 130,000 clones; 85% to 90% are singletons. Here the sequenced sample was peripheral blood, taken on day 0 of AZD1222 vaccination. Source of these receptors: an adult in good health.

V gene TRBV5-1 combines with J gene TRBJ2-1; 7 bases are shared with TRBD1. Looked up from germline, CDR1 is SGHRS and CDR2 is YFSETQ. J lost 8 bases, V lost 0 bases, and 2 bases had no gene match. This CDR3 has 13 amino acids. DNA of the CDR3: TGCGCCAGCAGCTTGGAACAGGGGTATGAGCAGTTCTTC. Its protein is CASSLEQGYEQFF. The whole variable domain, remainder taken from reference TRBV5-1 and TRBJ2-1, is KAGVTQTPRYLIKTRGQQVTLSCSPISGHRSVSWYQQTPGQGLQFLFEYFSETQRNKGNFPGRFSGRQFSNSRSEMNVSTLELGDSALYLCASSLEQGYEQFFGPGTRLTVL.

This sequence joins TRBV7-9 and TRBJ2-2; a weak D match, TRBD2 (6 bases). Germline CDR1 reads SEHNR; CDR2 reads FQNEAQ (reference sequence). The V and J ends lost 5 bases and 5 bases respectively, with 21 bases between them. The CDR3 is 17 residues long. The CDR3 DNA sequence: TGTGCCAGCAGCCCACCCACGTCGGGGGTACGAACCGGGGAGCTGTTTTTT. It codes for CASSPPTSGVRTGELFF.

V usage is TRBV19 and J usage is TRBJ2-7; D call uncertain. V was shortened by 3 bases and J by 0 bases, with 9 bases between the two germline ends. Germline-derived CDR1 and CDR2 are LNHDA and SQIVND (reference sequence). The CDR3 extends over 14 amino acids. The CDR3 here is CASSISESSYEQYF. CDR3 DNA sequence: TGTGCCAGTAGTATCTCAGAATCCTCCTACGAGCAGTACTTC.